This T cell receptor beta chain appears in the sequencing data of a study of T cells in Graves' hyperthyroidism and ophthalmopathy. V shed 0 bases and J shed 0 bases, with 15 bases lying between them. The CDR3 totals 17 residues. Germline V gene sequence: CDR1 SGDLS, CDR2 YYNGEE. Amplified TCR beta CDR3 regions derived from RNA transcripts. The study used the HTBI primer set for a first-round RT-PCR of the TCR CDR3. One entry per CDR3 protein results from TCRdb running MiXCR on the multiplex PCR reads. The sample carries fewer than 800,000 distinct CDR3 sequences, about a sixth recorded once. In patients aged 18 to 65, hyperthyroidism was newly diagnosed, with duration under 2 months. This clonotype was detected a few times.

The clonotype comes from a man aged 18 to 30 with Graves' hyperthyroidism. The sequencing input was blood. The chain employs TRBV9 and TRBJ1-2; D is perhaps TRBD1 (6 bases). The DNA of the CDR3 is TGTGCCAGCAGCGTAGCTACAACCGGGACAACTAACTATGGCTACACCTTC. It codes for CASSVATTGTTNYGYTF.